The rows below give T cell receptor beta chains drawn from one sample of a study of cytomegalovirus exposure and HLA in healthy donors. TCRdb's table, derived via immunoSEQ multiplex PCR, lists solely in-frame clones and lacks some. The table lists tens of thousands of clones, around 97% of them singletons, with under 2% in the top ten. The sequenced sample consisted of PBMCs. These receptors were taken from a woman under 30 in good health and CMV-seropositive. The conserved cysteine and the conserved F or W are not part of the CDR3 here. Rows give clone size only sometimes, using once, few, many, or a class for an expanded clone.

TRBV19	11	NA	TRBJ2-7	ASSIDSSYEQY
TRBV30	10	NA	TRBJ1-1	AWSQLNTEAF
TRBV5-1	11	NA	TRBJ1-2	ASSLAPLDGYT
TRBV7-2	14	NA	TRBJ2-1	ASSLGRGRAYNEQF
TRBV27	11	NA	TRBJ1-1	ASSLSTGTEAF
TRBV19	13	NA	TRBJ1-5	ASSIWTGINQPQH
TRBV2	19	NA	TRBJ2-7	ASMRDRAVGTSGSHPDEQY
TRBV5-1	14	NA	TRBJ2-6	ASSFSGGSGANVLT
TRBV18	15	NA	TRBJ2-1	ASSPKDRVFSYNEQF
TRBV2	12	NA	TRBJ2-7	ATSMDRTADEQY
TRBV5-1	15	NA	TRBJ2-1	ASSVRLAGESYNEQF
TRBV5-1	11	NA	TRBJ2-3	ASSNQGTDTQY
TRBV7-8	12	NA	TRBJ2-7	ASSLDRGNYEQY
TRBV6-1	12	NA	TRBJ2-2	ASRDRVNTGELF
TRBV6-4	12	NA	TRBJ2-3	ASSDQGDTDTQY
TRBV7-9	11	NA	TRBJ1-5	ASSKESYQPQH
TRBV27	15	NA	TRBJ2-5	ASSLRGLIAGGETQY
TRBV19	12	NA	TRBJ1-2	ASRTPSDSRGYT
TRBV19	13	NA	TRBJ2-6	ASSIFGTGANVLT
TRBV28	13	NA	TRBJ2-7	ASRPGYRSSYEQY
TRBV27	13	NA	TRBJ1-4	ASSSYRSRNEKLF
TRBV4-1	11	NA	TRBJ2-5	ASSRNIEETQY
TRBV28	12	NA	TRBJ2-5	ASSTQGDRETQY
TRBV5-1	11	NA	TRBJ1-2	ASSRRGGDGYT
TRBV7-9	15	NA	TRBJ2-2	ASSLDGTGRTTGELF
TRBV6-1	17	NA	TRBJ1-1	ASSEPSLGGAYWGTEAF
TRBV30	12	NA	TRBJ2-7	AWVPRQGFDEQY
TRBV2	12	NA	TRBJ2-7	ASRTTGGDYEQY
TRBV5-1	15	NA	TRBJ1-5	ASSLESPFYSNQPQH
TRBV9	13	NA	TRBJ2-7	ASSVGLAGTYEQY
TRBV11-2	15	NA	TRBJ2-7	ASSTSGTSGRLDEQY
TRBV25-1	13	NA	TRBJ2-3	ASSDSSGITDTQY
TRBV7-3	11	NA	TRBJ1-1	ASSLDRSTEAF
TRBV6-1	12	NA	TRBJ1-1	ASSVGAGDTEAF
TRBV28	14	NA	TRBJ2-3	ASSFSREGSTDTQY
TRBV27	14	once	TRBJ1-2	ASSLGGHRQGDGYT
TRBV7-6	12	once	TRBJ1-1	ASSLRGQSTEAF
TRBV11-1	13	NA	TRBJ2-7	ASSSTTSVIYEQY
TRBV28	13	NA	TRBJ2-1	ATTPGLRIPNEQF
TRBV6-5	11	NA	TRBJ1-2	ASSRDRDFGYT
TRBV30	9	NA	TRBJ1-4	AWSDQGELF
TRBV18	12	NA	TRBJ2-1	ASSPPSSRNEQF
TRBV14	12	NA	TRBJ2-7	ASSRVTGGYEQY
TRBV4-1	11	NA	TRBJ2-5	ASSKQEWETQY
TRBV6-1	11	NA	TRBJ2-1	ASSVHQYNEQF
TRBV6-1	13	NA	TRBJ2-2	ASKIDRGGTGELF
TRBV4-1	15	NA	TRBJ2-7	ASSQVGTGGGSYEQY
TRBV9	13	NA	TRBJ2-1	ASSVGLLAYNEQF
TRBV9	14	once	TRBJ2-3	ASSLRTGDFADTQY
TRBV27	11	few	TRBJ1-2	ASSLGTGNGYT
TRBV30	11	NA	TRBJ2-1	AWIGHGYNEQF
TRBV7-9	13	NA	TRBJ1-1	ASSSTQGPNTEAF
TRBV19	12	NA	TRBJ2-3	ASTGRFGTDTQY
TRBV7-9	10	NA	TRBJ2-1	ASSFSRNEQF
TRBV5-3	17	NA	TRBJ2-1	ARSPLPLDRGEPYNEQF
TRBV19	13	NA	TRBJ1-6	ASSSGQGRNSPLH
TRBV6-5	12	NA	TRBJ1-2	ASSPVGGGYGYT
TRBV4-1	14	NA	TRBJ1-1	ASSPMGGGANTEAF
TRBV6-1	13	NA	TRBJ2-7	ASFLSGRAVYEQY
TRBV2	12	NA	TRBJ2-7	ASRGDGSSYEQY